This T cell receptor (beta chain) was documented in a study of cytomegalovirus exposure and HLA in healthy donors. When sampled, the donors appeared nominally healthy, though they likely had unrecorded immune exposures. This clone was recorded only once. What it recognizes is unknown. The study's findings and limits: Segments of the TCR beta V type were, in most cases, productive about 90% or about 30% of the time in an earlier analysis. In a later analysis, HLA-associated TCR beta chains were more clonally expanded than equally common others.

Primers included in the PCR were 60 Vbeta and 13 Jbeta primers. Here immunoSEQ multiplex PCR was the method, and the copy in TCRdb shows in-frame clones only, minus some. Of 150,000 to 180,000 clones listed, roughly 80% were seen once; the top ten hold about 13%. This receptor was identified in a man aged 25 to 45 in good health and CMV-seropositive. Sequences were obtained from PBMCs.

The CDR3 sequence: CASSSRGGPNYGYTF. CDR3 nucleotide sequence: TGTGCCAGCAGCTCCCGTGGGGGCCCCAACTATGGCTACACCTTC. The genes are TRBV11-2 and TRBJ1-2, with D possibly matching TRBD1 (6 bases). Deletions cut 4 bases from V and 2 bases from J, with 14 bases between. The CDR3 is made up of 15 amino acids. Germline assignment: CDR1 SGHAT and CDR2 FQNNGV. Together with reference TRBV11-2 and TRBJ1-2, the CDR3 gives the full variable domain: EAGVAQSPRYKIIEKRQSVAFWCNPISGHATLYWYQQILGQGPKLLIQFQNNGVVDDSQLPKDRFSAERLKGVDSTLKIQPAKLEDSAVYLCASSSRGGPNYGYTFGSGTRLTVV.